Shown below are 32 T cell receptor beta chains from a single sample sequenced in a study of T cells in Graves' hyperthyroidism and ophthalmopathy. TCR beta CDR3 regions were amplified from RNA transcripts. Primed by the HTBI set, a first-round RT-PCR was run on the TCR CDR3. From the multiplex PCR reads, TCRdb called clonotypes with MiXCR, one entry per CDR3 protein. Among 640,000 or so distinct CDR3 sequences listed, over 12% were seen once. Sample: blood. The receptors stem from a woman under 30 with Graves' ophthalmopathy.

The rearrangement uses TRBV6-1 and TRBJ2-7, with a weak D call TRBD1 (6 bases). This CDR3 comprises 15 residues. The germline CDR1 and CDR2 sequences are MNHNS and SASEGT. V dropped 5 bases and J dropped 3 bases, with 17 bases sitting between them. The CDR3 region has the DNA TGTGCCAGCAGTCGTTTACAGGGTGTGAGCTACGAGCAGTACTTC. Residues: CASSRLQGVSYEQYF.

CDR3 nucleotide sequence: TGTGCCAGCAGTACCCCGAATTGGACATCGCGCGATCAGCCCCAGCATTTT. Translation gives CASSTPNWTSRDQPQHF. The chain couples TRBV28 to TRBJ1-5, with D tentatively TRBD1 (5 bases). Germline V gives CDR1 MDHEN, CDR2 SYDVKM. Trimming pared 5 bases from V and 5 bases from J, leaving 22 bases between. There are 17 residues in the CDR3.

This clonotype was recorded at least ten times. This rearrangement joins TRBV7-9 to TRBJ2-7; D possibly matches TRBD1 or TRBD2 (5 bases each). Germline assignment: CDR1 SEHNR and CDR2 FQNEAQ (reference sequence). The ends were cut back, 4 bases at V and 2 bases at J, with 12 bases in the middle. This CDR3 has 14 residues. As DNA, the CDR3 is TGTGCCAGCAGCTACGGGACGGCGCCCTACGAGCAGTACTTC. This sequence encodes CASSYGTAPYEQYF. Looking up the rest from reference TRBV7-9 and TRBJ2-7 gives the full variable domain: DTGVSQNPRHKITKRGQNVTFRCDPISEHNRLYWYRQTLGQGPEFLTYFQNEAQLEKSRLLSDRFSAERPKGSFSTLEIQRTEQGDSAMYLCASSYGTAPYEQYFGPGTRLTVT.

In its sample, this clonotype was seen many times. The J gene is TRBJ2-7, the V gene TRBV7-8; D is unclear. V dropped 5 bases and J dropped 2 bases, with 19 bases sitting between them. The V gene's germline CDR1 is SGHVS and CDR2 FQNEAQ. The CDR3 is made up of 16 amino acids. CDR3 amino acids: CASSPSLRQNPYEQYF. The CDR3 nucleotides are TGTGCCAGCAGCCCTAGTCTACGGCAGAACCCCTACGAGCAGTACTTC.

This clonotype was counted only a few times. The rearrangement links TRBV29-1 to TRBJ1-1, with D possibly being TRBD1 (5 bases). The CDR3 has 15 amino acids. Trimming took off 1 base at V and 4 bases at J, with 16 bases between the two ends. CDR1 and CDR2 from the germline V gene are SQVTM and ANQGSEA. CDR3 DNA sequence: TGCAGCGTTGAAGGAGGGGCAGGATTATTCACTGAAGCTTTCTTT. Translated: CSVEGGAGLFTEAFF.

This chain connects TRBV6-1 to TRBJ2-1; TRBD2 matches at 14 bases. The V gene's germline CDR1 is MNHNS and CDR2 SASEGT. J gave up 8 bases and V 10 bases, and 7 bases lay outside the gene matches. This CDR3 region has 14 residues. The chain's CDR3 is CATGTSGSGDEQFF. CDR3 bases: TGTGCCACAGGGACTAGCGGGAGCGGGGATGAGCAGTTCTTC.

This clonotype was seen repeatedly, ten times or more. The chain is built from TRBV12-3 or TRBV12-4 and TRBJ2-2, with D perhaps TRBD1 (6 bases). Trimming shortened V by 7 bases and J by 3 bases, and 12 bases separated the two germline ends. The length of the CDR3 is 14 residues. CDR3 amino acids: CASTRGGDTGELFF. The CDR3 DNA is TGTGCCAGCACCAGAGGGGGAGACACCGGGGAGCTGTTTTTT.

At least ten counts were recorded for this clonotype. The rearrangement uses TRBV11-2 and TRBJ2-7; the D is unclear. V shed 0 bases and J shed 2 bases, with 8 bases lying between them. The V gene's germline CDR1 is SGHAT and CDR2 FQNNGV. This CDR3 has 14 residues. In nucleotides, the CDR3 is TGTGCCAGCAGCTTAGAAGACCATACCTACGAGCAGTACTTC. This translates into CASSLEDHTYEQYF.

This clonotype was counted at least ten times. The chain uses TRBV27 and TRBJ1-4; TRBD1 might be the D (6 bases). Germline-derived CDR1 and CDR2 are MNHEY and SMNVEV (reference sequence). Trimming removed 0 bases from V and 8 bases from J, with 13 bases in between. There are 15 residues in the CDR3. The CDR3 DNA reads as TGTGCCAGCAGTTTATCGAGGGGGGGAGGCGAAAAACTGTTTTTT. Protein product: CASSLSRGGGEKLFF.

This clonotype was found many times. The CDR3 here is CASSQEEQGLGVKQYF. CDR3 DNA sequence: TGTGCCAGCAGCCAAGAAGAGCAGGGGTTAGGAGTCAAGCAGTACTTC. The V call is TRBV4-2, the J call TRBJ2-7; possible D gene TRBD1, 6 bases. The CDR3 totals 16 residues. Germline values: CDR1 LGHNA, CDR2 YNFKEQ. V was shortened by 0 bases and J by 8 bases, with 20 bases between the two germline ends.

The chain joins TRBV29-1 to TRBJ1-1; no reliable D call. The CDR3 consists of 12 residues. Germline CDR1 SQVTM, CDR2 ANQGSEA. The V end was cut by 7 bases, the J end by 1 base, with 10 bases between. For the CDR3, the DNA is TGCAGCGGGCACCGGGAGAACACTGAAGCTTTCTTT. Its protein is CSGHRENTEAFF.

The chain is built from TRBV19 and TRBJ1-5; 7 positions agree with TRBD1. Matching the DNA end better, TRBJ2-3 makes the J call doubtful. The CDR3 covers 14 residues. In germline, CDR1 is LNHDA, CDR2 SQIVND (reference sequence). DNA of the CDR3: TGTGCCAGTAGTTACCGGGACAGAAATCAGCCCCAGTATTTT. This encodes CASSYRDRNQPQYF.

This clonotype was picked up one time. The rearrangement uses TRBV11-3 and TRBJ2-1; 7 nucleotides line up with TRBD2. This CDR3 comprises 13 residues. Germline lookup yields CDR1 SGHNT and CDR2 YENEEA. J was trimmed by 6 bases and V by 5 bases; bases with no gene match: 4. CDR3 residues: CASSPRLANEQFF. For the CDR3, the DNA is TGTGCCAGCAGCCCCCGACTAGCCAATGAGCAGTTCTTC.

On this clonotype itself: It may be a read error: a sequence one base away is much more abundant. CDR3 residues: CASSYSAASGANALTF. In DNA form, the CDR3 reads TGTGCCAGCAGTTACTCAGCGGCATCCGGGGCCAACGCCCTGACTTTC. The genes are TRBV6-5 and TRBJ2-6, with D perhaps matching TRBD1 or TRBD2 (5 bases each). The germline V gene has CDR1 MNHEY and CDR2 SVGAGI. The CDR3 has 16 residues.

This clonotype was picked up a small number of times. This chain connects TRBV6-5 to TRBJ1-2, with 7 bases that match TRBD1. The CDR3 runs 17 residues. V lost 2 bases to trimming and J lost 1 base; unmatched junction nucleotides: 10. CDR1 is MNHEY, CDR2 SVGAGI, per germline. The CDR3: CASSYLLRQGGNYGYTF. CDR3 nucleotide sequence: TGTGCCAGCAGTTACCTCCTCCGGCAGGGGGGTAACTATGGCTACACCTTC.

This clonotype showed up just a few times. The chain links TRBV19 to TRBJ2-6, with 11 bases matching TRBD1. Germline CDR1 reads LNHDA; CDR2 reads SQIVND (reference sequence). The CDR3 loop spans 19 amino acids. With 6 bases clipped from V and 2 bases from J, the junction kept 12 bases outside the gene matches. In DNA form, the CDR3 reads TGTGCCAGTAGGACGACACCCTGGGACAGGGGGACTGGGGCCAACGTCCTGACTTTC. Translating it yields CASRTTPWDRGTGANVLTF.

This clonotype was counted ten times or more. The rearrangement joins TRBV12-3 or TRBV12-4 to TRBJ1-6; no clear D. Trimming shortened V by 5 bases and J by 8 bases, and 16 bases separated the two germline ends. This CDR3 comprises 15 residues. CDR3 loop: CASSIIRRRDSPLHF. The CDR3 DNA reads as TGTGCCAGCAGTATAATCAGGAGGCGGGATTCACCCCTCCACTTT.

The rearrangement uses TRBV28 and TRBJ1-1; perhaps TRBD1 as D (6 bases). V dropped 6 bases and J dropped 1 base, with 18 bases sitting between them. The CDR3 is 16 amino acids. Looked up from germline, CDR1 is MDHEN and CDR2 is SYDVKM. The CDR3: CASSLVGAPGNTEAFF. The CDR3 region has the DNA TGTGCCAGCAGCCTGGTGGGGGCGCCCGGGAACACTGAAGCTTTCTTT.

J is TRBJ2-7 and V is TRBV28; 13 bases align to TRBD2. The CDR3 sequence is 18 residues long. Germline CDR1 and CDR2: MDHEN and SYDVKM. With V trimmed by 4 bases and J by 6 bases, 15 bases remained unmatched. The CDR3 loop is CASSYSFGVGTSGTEQYF. CDR3 nucleotides: TGTGCCAGCAGTTATTCCTTCGGTGTGGGGACTAGCGGGACCGAGCAGTACTTC.

This clonotype was recorded a few times. An end of the junction does not agree with germline; a read error may underlie this. This chain links TRBV3-1 with TRBJ2-1, with 8 positions matching TRBD2. CDR3 length equals 15 residues. Germline lookup yields CDR1 LGHDT and CDR2 YNNKEL (reference sequence). Here the CDR3 DNA reads TGTGCCAGCACCCAACCGGGACTAGGAGACAATGAGCAGTTCTTC. Encoded protein: CASTQPGLGDNEQFF.

This chain joins TRBV9 and TRBJ1-2; D possibly corresponds to TRBD1 (5 bases). Trimming left V 0 bases short and J 2 bases short, with 8 bases between. This CDR3 contains 14 residues. The germline V gene encodes CDR1 SGDLS and CDR2 YYNGEE. The CDR3 is CASSVGRANYGYTF. The CDR3 region has the DNA TGTGCCAGCAGCGTAGGCAGGGCCAACTATGGCTACACCTTC. Supplemented by reference TRBV9 and TRBJ1-2, the full variable domain reads DSGVTQTPKHLITATGQRVTLRCSPRSGDLSVYWYQQSLDQGLQFLIQYYNGEERAKGNILERFSAQQFPDLHSELNLSSLELGDSALYFCASSVGRANYGYTFGSGTRLTVV.

This clonotype was counted between two and nine times. The CDR3 here is CASSAPERETQYF. As DNA, the CDR3 is TGTGCCAGCAGCGCCCCGGAGCGAGAGACCCAGTACTTC. The chain uses TRBV9 and TRBJ2-5; D is uncertain. The CDR3 consists of 13 residues. CDR1 and CDR2 (germline): SGDLS, YYNGEE. Trimming took 3 bases from V and 4 from J, leaving 10 bases between them. The whole variable domain, filled in from reference TRBV9 and TRBJ2-5, reads DSGVTQTPKHLITATGQRVTLRCSPRSGDLSVYWYQQSLDQGLQFLIQYYNGEERAKGNILERFSAQQFPDLHSELNLSSLELGDSALYFCASSAPERETQYFGPGTRLLVL.

This clonotype was recorded a few times. J is TRBJ1-4 and V is TRBV6-1, with TRBD1 matching 9 bases. Losses at the gene ends were 2 bases for V and 7 bases for J; bases not matched to a gene: 8. The germline V gene has CDR1 MNHNS and CDR2 SASEGT. The CDR3 consists of 16 residues. The DNA for the CDR3 is TGTGCCAGCAGTGAATTCTGGACAGGGGAGGGTGAAAAACTGTTTTTT. This codes for CASSEFWTGEGEKLFF.

This clonotype was observed a few times. The chain has TRBV3-1 and TRBJ2-2; D uncertain. This CDR3 contains 14 residues. CDR1 and CDR2 (germline): LGHDT, YNNKEL (reference sequence). Trimming took 4 bases from V and 0 from J, leaving 6 bases between them. Here the CDR3 DNA reads TGTGCCAGCAGCCCAGACACGAACACCGGGGAGCTGTTTTTT. This translates into CASSPDTNTGELFF. The full variable domain, its missing parts supplied by reference TRBV3-1 and TRBJ2-2, is DTAVSQTPKYLVTQMGNDKSIKCEQNLGHDTMYWYKQDSKKFLKIMFSYNNKELIINETVPNRFSPKSPDKAHLNLHINSLELGDSAVYFCASSPDTNTGELFFGEGSRLTVL.

The genes are TRBV28 and TRBJ1-6; no reliable D call. V was cut by 6 bases and J by 5 bases, with 8 bases left in between. Germline V gene data show CDR1 as MDHEN and CDR2 as SYDVKM. The CDR3 runs 13 residues. In nucleotides, the CDR3 is TGTGCCAGCAGCCTACAGCATAATTCACCCCTCCACTTT. As protein: CASSLQHNSPLHF.

This clonotype was recorded at least ten times. The chain couples TRBV7-8 to TRBJ1-2; 7 nucleotides line up with TRBD1. The V segment lost 5 bases and the J segment 2 bases; nucleotides outside the gene matches: 11. This CDR3 comprises 16 residues. Germline CDR1 is SGHVS and CDR2 is FQNEAQ. The CDR3 region is CASSQDRVRRNYGYTF. DNA for the CDR3: TGTGCCAGCAGCCAAGACAGGGTCCGACGAAACTATGGCTACACCTTC. The entire variable domain, with the rest obtained from reference TRBV7-8 and TRBJ1-2, is as follows: GAGVSQSPRYKVAKRGQDVALRCDPISGHVSLFWYQQALGQGPEFLTYFQNEAQLDKSGLPSDRFFAERPEGSVSTLKIQRTQQEDSAVYLCASSQDRVRRNYGYTFGSGTRLTVV.

Only a few counts were recorded for this clonotype. This sequence joins TRBV29-1 and TRBJ1-2, with D perhaps matching TRBD1 (5 bases). Per the germline V gene, CDR1 is SQVTM and CDR2 is ANQGSEA. Trimming took off 7 bases at V and 5 bases at J, with 14 bases between the two ends. The CDR3 runs 12 residues. For the CDR3, the DNA is TGCAGCGCCGGGGGGGTGGAATATGGCTACACCTTC. It codes for CSAGGVEYGYTF.

This clonotype has a count of ten or more. The V gene is TRBV6-2 or TRBV6-3, the J gene TRBJ2-2, with 8 bases that match TRBD1. V shed 2 bases and J 0 bases; nucleotides not matched to a gene: 5. The CDR3 extends over 17 amino acids. Germline V gene data show CDR1 as MNHEY and CDR2 as SVGEGT. This CDR3 is CASSYHRDRPNTGELFF. Here the CDR3 DNA reads TGTGCCAGCAGTTACCACCGGGACAGGCCGAACACCGGGGAGCTGTTTTTT.

The rearrangement joins TRBV11-3 to TRBJ1-1; a possible D gene is TRBD1 (6 bases). V lost 6 bases and J lost 1, with 18 bases in between. CDR1 SGHNT and CDR2 YENEEA come from the germline V gene. The CDR3 is 16 amino acids. CDR3 sequence: CASSEAPGTKNTEAFF. The CDR3 DNA reads as TGTGCCAGCAGTGAAGCTCCGGGGACAAAGAACACTGAAGCTTTCTTT.

To note about this clonotype: A read error is likely, as this CDR3 ends without the conserved phenylalanine or tryptophan. This chain joins TRBV7-2 and TRBJ2-1; D is perhaps TRBD1 (5 bases). The CDR3 loop spans 17 amino acids. Trimming left V 1 base short and J 3 bases short, with 16 bases between. The germline V gene encodes CDR1 SGHTA and CDR2 FQGNSA. CDR3 in amino acids: CASSLEAQGPYYNEQFL. The CDR3 nucleotides read TGTGCCAGCAGCTTAGAGGCCCAGGGCCCCTACTACAATGAGCAGTTCCTC.

This chain connects TRBV3-1 to TRBJ2-7; 9 nucleotides line up with TRBD2. The germline CDR1 and CDR2 sequences are LGHDT and YNNKEL (reference sequence). This CDR3 comprises 17 residues. J gave up 3 bases and V 3 bases, and 12 bases lay outside the gene matches. The CDR3 nucleotides read TGTGCCAGCAGCCAGGTCGGGACTAGCCGACCCCGCTACGAGCAGTACTTC. It yields the protein CASSQVGTSRPRYEQYF.

This clonotype was seen at least ten times. The chain couples TRBV5-1 to TRBJ2-7, with TRBD2 as a possible D gene (5 bases). Germline V gene lookup returns CDR1 SGHRS and CDR2 YFSETQ. This CDR3 is 15 amino acids long. Between the trimmed V and J ends, which lost 2 bases and 2 bases, there was a span of 14 bases. This chain's CDR3 is CASSFTSQATYEQYF. In DNA, the CDR3 is TGCGCCAGCAGCTTCACTAGTCAGGCTACCTACGAGCAGTACTTC.